Listed below are T cell receptor beta chains from one sample, sequenced in a study of cytomegalovirus exposure and HLA in healthy donors. Libraries were prepared by immunoSEQ multiplex PCR; TCRdb keeps only in-frame clonotypes and omits some of them. The sample yields roughly 110,000 clones, 73% seen once. The sample consisted of PBMCs. All receptors come from a young man in good health and CMV-seronegative. The CDR3 runs from the conserved cysteine through the conserved F or W. A D gene is named only where the DNA matches it firmly. Clone size is not always given. Where it is, it says once, few, many or a class for expanded clones.

clone size | J gene | D gene | V gene | CDR3 protein | CDR3 DNA
- | TRBJ2-1 | TRBD2 | TRBV19 | CASSIHGGTSYNEQFF | TGTGCCAGTAGTATTCACGGGGGGACCTCCTACAATGAGCAGTTCTTC
few | TRBJ2-7 | - | TRBV4-1 | CASSQQSRDEQYF | TGCGCCAGCAGCCAACAGTCCAGGGACGAGCAGTACTTC
- | TRBJ2-7 | - | TRBV5-1 | CASSLGDKINEQYF | TGCGCCAGCAGCTTGGGGGACAAGATCAACGAGCAGTACTTC
- | TRBJ2-1 | TRBD1 | TRBV7-3 | CASSPRDRVYEQFF | TGTGCCAGCAGCCCGCGGGACAGGGTCTATGAGCAGTTCTTC
once | TRBJ2-7 | - | TRBV4-1 | CASSRSTGDLTYEQYF | TGCGCCAGCAGCAGATCAACAGGCGACTTAACCTACGAGCAGTACTTC
- | TRBJ2-7 | - | TRBV9 | CASSVEGARGEQYF | TGTGCCAGCAGCGTCGAGGGGGCGCGGGGAGAGCAGTACTTC
- | TRBJ1-6 | TRBD1 | TRBV10-3 | CAISGQDRDGSPLHF | TGTGCCATCAGTGGCCAAGACAGGGACGGTTCACCCCTCCACTTT
once | TRBJ2-1 | TRBD2 | TRBV6-6 | CASSLLAGSYNEQFF | TGTGCCAGCAGTTTACTAGCGGGCTCCTACAATGAGCAGTTCTTC
- | TRBJ2-7 | TRBD1 | TRBV28 | CASGGDRGTYEQYF | TGTGCCAGCGGGGGTGACAGGGGCACCTACGAGCAGTACTTC
- | TRBJ2-1 | TRBD2 | TRBV4-1 | CASSRSGASYNEQFF | TGCGCCAGCAGTCGCAGCGGGGCCTCCTACAATGAGCAGTTCTTC
- | TRBJ2-5 | TRBD2 | TRBV4-1 | CASSHGTSGKGDQETQYF | TGCGCCAGCAGCCACGGGACTAGCGGGAAAGGGGACCAAGAGACCCAGTACTTC
once | TRBJ1-2 | - | TRBV5-1 | CASSWVMGARGYTF | TGCGCCAGCAGTTGGGTTATGGGGGCGCGAGGCTACACCTTC
- | TRBJ1-1 | - | TRBV25-1 | CASSDVRDTGAFF | TGTGCCAGCAGTGATGTGAGAGACACTGGAGCTTTCTTT
- | TRBJ2-3 | - | TRBV28 | CASSFSGTQYF | TGTGCCAGCAGTTTTTCAGGAACGCAGTATTTT
few | TRBJ2-7 | TRBD1 | TRBV5-1 | CASSLGQGAYEQYF | TGCGCCAGCAGTCTAGGACAGGGGGCTTACGAGCAGTACTTC
- | TRBJ1-5 | - | TRBV6-5 | CASRQTGVSQPQHF | TGTGCCAGCAGACAGACAGGAGTCAGTCAGCCCCAGCATTTT
- | TRBJ2-1 | TRBD2 | TRBV25-1 | CASSLLAGVSSYNEQFF | TGTGCCAGCAGCCTACTAGCGGGAGTGAGCTCCTACAATGAGCAGTTCTTC
- | TRBJ1-2 | TRBD1 | TRBV12-5 | CASGLGPPGQGSSGYTF | TGTGCTAGTGGTTTGGGCCCTCCGGGACAGGGGTCGAGTGGCTACACCTTC
- | TRBJ1-3 | - | TRBV5-5 | CASSLDGTGNTIYF | TGTGCCAGCAGCTTGGACGGGACTGGAAACACCATATATTTT
- | TRBJ1-2 | TRBD1 | TRBV19 | CATAKADRGLGYTF | TGTGCCACTGCCAAGGCGGACAGGGGGCTTGGCTACACCTTC